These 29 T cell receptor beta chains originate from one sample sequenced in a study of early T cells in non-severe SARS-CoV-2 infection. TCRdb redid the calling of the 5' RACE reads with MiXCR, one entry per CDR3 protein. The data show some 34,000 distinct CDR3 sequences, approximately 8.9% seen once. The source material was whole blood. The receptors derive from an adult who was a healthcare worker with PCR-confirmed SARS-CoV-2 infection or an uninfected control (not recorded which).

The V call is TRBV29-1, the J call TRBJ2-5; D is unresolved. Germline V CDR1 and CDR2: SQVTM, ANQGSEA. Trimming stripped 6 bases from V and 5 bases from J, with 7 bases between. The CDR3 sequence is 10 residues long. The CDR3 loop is CSVAGETQYF. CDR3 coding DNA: TGCAGCGTCGCCGGGGAGACCCAGTACTTC.

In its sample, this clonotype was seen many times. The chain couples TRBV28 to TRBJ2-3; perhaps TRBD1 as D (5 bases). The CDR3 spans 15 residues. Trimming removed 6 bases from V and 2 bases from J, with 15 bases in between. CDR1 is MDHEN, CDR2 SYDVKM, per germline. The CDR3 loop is CASSRVTDLTDTQYF. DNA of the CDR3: TGTGCCAGCAGCAGGGTGACAGACCTCACAGATACGCAGTATTTT.

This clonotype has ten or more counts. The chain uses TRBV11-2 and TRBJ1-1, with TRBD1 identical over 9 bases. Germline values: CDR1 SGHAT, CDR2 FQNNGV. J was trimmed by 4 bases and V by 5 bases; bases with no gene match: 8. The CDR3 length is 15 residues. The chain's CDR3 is CASSLGTGTVTEAFF. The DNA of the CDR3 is TGTGCCAGCAGCCTGGGGACAGGGACAGTCACTGAAGCTTTCTTT.

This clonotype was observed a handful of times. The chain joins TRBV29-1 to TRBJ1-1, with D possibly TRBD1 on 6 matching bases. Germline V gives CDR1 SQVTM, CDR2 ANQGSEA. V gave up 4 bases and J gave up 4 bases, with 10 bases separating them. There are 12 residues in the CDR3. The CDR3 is CSVVPGATEAFF. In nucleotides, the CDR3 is TGCAGCGTTGTCCCGGGGGCCACTGAAGCTTTCTTT.

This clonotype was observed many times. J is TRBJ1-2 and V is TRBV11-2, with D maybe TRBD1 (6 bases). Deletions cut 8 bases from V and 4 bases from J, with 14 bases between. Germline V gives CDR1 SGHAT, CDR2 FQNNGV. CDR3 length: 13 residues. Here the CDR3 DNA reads TGTGCCAGCTCTAGGGGGTTTGGCTATGGCTACACCTTC. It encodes CASSRGFGYGYTF.

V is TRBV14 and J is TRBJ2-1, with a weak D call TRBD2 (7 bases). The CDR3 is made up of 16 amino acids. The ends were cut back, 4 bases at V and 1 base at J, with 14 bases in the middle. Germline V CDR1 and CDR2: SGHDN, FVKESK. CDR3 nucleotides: TGTGCCAGCAGCCCCATAGGGGGGGTTTCCTACAATGAGCAGTTCTTC. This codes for CASSPIGGVSYNEQFF.

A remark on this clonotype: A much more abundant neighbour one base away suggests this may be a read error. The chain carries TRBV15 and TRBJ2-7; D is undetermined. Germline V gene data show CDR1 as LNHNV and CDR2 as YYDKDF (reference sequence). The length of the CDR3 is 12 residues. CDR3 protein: CVTSRDEDEQYF. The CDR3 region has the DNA TGTGTCACCAGCAGAGATGAGGACGAGCAGTACTTC.

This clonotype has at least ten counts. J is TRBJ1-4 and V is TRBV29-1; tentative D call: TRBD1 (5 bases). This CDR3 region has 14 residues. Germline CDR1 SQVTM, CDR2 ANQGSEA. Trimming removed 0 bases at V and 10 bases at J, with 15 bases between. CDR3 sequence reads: CSVEDLYIGGKLFF. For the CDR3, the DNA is TGCAGCGTTGAAGATCTCTACATTGGGGGAAAACTGTTTTTT.

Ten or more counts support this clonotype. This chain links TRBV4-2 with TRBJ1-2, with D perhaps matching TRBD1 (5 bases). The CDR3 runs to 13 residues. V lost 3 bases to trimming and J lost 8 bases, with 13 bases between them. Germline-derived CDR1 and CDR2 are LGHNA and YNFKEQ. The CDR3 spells CASSQDGGGGYTF. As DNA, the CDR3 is TGTGCCAGCAGCCAGGACGGGGGAGGCGGCTACACCTTC.

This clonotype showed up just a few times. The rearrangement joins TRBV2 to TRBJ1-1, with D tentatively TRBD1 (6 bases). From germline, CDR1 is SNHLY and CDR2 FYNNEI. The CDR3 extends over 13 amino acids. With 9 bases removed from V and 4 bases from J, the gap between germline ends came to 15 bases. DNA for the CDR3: TGTGCCAGTACACAGGGTTTGAGCACTGAAGCTTTCTTT. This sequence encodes CASTQGLSTEAFF.

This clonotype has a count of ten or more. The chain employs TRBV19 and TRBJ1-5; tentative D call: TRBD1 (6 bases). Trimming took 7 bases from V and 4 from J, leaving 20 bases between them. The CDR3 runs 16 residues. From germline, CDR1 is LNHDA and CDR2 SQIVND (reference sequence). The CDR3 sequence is CASTVYGRGENQPQHF. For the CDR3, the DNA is TGTGCCAGTACCGTCTATGGCAGGGGAGAAAATCAGCCCCAGCATTTT.

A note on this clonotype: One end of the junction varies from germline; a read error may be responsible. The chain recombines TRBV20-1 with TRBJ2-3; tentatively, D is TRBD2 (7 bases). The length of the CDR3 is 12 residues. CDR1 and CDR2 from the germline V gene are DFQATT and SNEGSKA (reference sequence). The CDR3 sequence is CSARDEGGTLYF. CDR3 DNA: TGCAGTGCTAGAGATGAGGGGGGGACGCTGTATTTT.

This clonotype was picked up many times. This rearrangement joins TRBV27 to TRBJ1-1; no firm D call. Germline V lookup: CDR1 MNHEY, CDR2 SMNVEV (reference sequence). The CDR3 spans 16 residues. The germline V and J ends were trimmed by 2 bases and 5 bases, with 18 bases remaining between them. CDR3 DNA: TGTGCCAGCAGTTTAAGAGGTAACTACCTGGGGACTGAAGCTTTCTTT. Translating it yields CASSLRGNYLGTEAFF.

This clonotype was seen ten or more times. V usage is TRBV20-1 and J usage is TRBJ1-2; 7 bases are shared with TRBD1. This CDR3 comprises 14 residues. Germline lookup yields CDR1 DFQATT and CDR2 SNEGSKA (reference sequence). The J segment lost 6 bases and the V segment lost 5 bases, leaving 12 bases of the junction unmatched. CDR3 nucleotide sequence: TGCAGTGCTGCAGATTTAGGGGGCTCCGATGGCTACACCTTC. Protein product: CSAADLGGSDGYTF.

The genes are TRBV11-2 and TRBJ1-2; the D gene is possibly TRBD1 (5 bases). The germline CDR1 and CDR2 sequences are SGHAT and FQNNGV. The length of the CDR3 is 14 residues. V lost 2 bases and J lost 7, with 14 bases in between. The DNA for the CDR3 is TGTGCCAGCAGCTTAAAGCCAGGGTCAAGTGGCTACACCTTC. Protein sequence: CASSLKPGSSGYTF.

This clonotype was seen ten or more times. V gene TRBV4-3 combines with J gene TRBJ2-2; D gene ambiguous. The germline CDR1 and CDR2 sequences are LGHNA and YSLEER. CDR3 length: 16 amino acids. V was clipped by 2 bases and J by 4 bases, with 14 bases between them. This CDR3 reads CASSQPEKAGTGELFF. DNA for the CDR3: TGCGCCAGCAGCCAACCAGAAAAGGCCGGCACCGGGGAGCTGTTTTTT.

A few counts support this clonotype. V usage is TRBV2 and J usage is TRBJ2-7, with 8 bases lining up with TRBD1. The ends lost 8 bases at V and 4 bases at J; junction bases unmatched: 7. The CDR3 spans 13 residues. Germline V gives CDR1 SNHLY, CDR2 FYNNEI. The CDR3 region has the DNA TGTGCCAGCTTCGGACAGGGAAGGTACGAGCAGTACTTC. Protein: CASFGQGRYEQYF.

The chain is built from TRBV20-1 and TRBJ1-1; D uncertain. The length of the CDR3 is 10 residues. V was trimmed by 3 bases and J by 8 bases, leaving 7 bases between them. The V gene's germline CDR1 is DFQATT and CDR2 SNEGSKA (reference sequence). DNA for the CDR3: TGCAGTGCTAGTCAGCGGGAAGCTTTCTTT. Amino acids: CSASQREAFF.

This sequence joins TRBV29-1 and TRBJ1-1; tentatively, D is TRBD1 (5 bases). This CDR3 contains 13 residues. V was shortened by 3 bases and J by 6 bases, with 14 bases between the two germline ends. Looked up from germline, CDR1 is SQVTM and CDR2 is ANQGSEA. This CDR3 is CSVEGGRVAEAFF. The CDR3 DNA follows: TGCAGCGTTGAGGGCGGCAGGGTGGCTGAAGCTTTCTTT.

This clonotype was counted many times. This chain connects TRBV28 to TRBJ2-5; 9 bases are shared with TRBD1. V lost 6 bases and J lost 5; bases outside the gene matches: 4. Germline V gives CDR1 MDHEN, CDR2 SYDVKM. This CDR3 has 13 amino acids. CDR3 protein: CASRTQGAETQYF. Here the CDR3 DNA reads TGTGCCAGCAGAACACAGGGGGCCGAGACCCAGTACTTC.

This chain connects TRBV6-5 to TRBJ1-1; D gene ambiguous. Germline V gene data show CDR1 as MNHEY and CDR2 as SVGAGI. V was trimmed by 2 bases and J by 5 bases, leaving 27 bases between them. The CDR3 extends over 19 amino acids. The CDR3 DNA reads TGTGCCAGCAGTTACACCCCGCACTCGCAGCGCAGCGCGGCTACTGAAGCTTTCTTT. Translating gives CASSYTPHSQRSAATEAFF.

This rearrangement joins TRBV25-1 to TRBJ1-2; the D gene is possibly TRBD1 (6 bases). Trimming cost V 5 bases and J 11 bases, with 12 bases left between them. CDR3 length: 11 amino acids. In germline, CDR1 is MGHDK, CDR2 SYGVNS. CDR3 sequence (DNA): TGTGCCAGCAGTTTTTCTCAGGGGTACACCTTC. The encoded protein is CASSFSQGYTF.

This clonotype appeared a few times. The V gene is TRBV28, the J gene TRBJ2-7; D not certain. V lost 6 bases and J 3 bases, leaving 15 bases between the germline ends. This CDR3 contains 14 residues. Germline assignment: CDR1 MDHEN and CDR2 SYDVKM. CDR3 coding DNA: TGTGCCAGCAGCCCGAAGTCCCTGATCTACGAGCAGTACTTC. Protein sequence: CASSPKSLIYEQYF.

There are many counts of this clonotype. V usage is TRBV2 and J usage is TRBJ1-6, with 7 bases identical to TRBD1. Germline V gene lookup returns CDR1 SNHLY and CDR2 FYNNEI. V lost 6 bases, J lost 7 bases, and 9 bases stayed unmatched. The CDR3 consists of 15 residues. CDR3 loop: CASRDRQGVNSPLHF. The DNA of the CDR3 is TGTGCCAGCAGGGATAGACAGGGAGTGAATTCACCCCTCCACTTT.

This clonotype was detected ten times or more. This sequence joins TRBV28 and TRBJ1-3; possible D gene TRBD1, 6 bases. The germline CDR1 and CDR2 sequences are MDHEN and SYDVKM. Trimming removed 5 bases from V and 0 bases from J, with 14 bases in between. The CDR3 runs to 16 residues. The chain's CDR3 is CASSRQGLGSGNTIYF. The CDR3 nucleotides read TGTGCCAGCAGTAGGCAGGGGTTAGGCTCTGGAAACACCATATATTTT.

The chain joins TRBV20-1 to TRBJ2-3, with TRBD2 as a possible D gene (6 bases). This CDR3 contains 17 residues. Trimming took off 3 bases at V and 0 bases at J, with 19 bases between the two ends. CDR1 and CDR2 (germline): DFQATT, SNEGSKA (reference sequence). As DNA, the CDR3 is TGCAGTGCTAGGAGCGGGTCGGCCCAACATAGCACAGATACGCAGTATTTT. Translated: CSARSGSAQHSTDTQYF.

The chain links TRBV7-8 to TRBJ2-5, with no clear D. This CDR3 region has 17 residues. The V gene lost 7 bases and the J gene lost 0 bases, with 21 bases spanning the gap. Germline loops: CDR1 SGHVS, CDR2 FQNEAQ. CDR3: CASNLPPSDRHQETQYF. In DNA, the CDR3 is TGTGCCAGCAACCTGCCCCCCTCCGACCGACACCAAGAGACCCAGTACTTC.

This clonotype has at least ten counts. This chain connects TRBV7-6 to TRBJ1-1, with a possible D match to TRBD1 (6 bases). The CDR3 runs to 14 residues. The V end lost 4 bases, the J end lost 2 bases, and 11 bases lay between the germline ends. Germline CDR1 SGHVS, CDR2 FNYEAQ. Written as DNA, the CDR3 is TGTGCCAGCAGCTACAGGGAGAGTAACACTGAAGCTTTCTTT. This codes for CASSYRESNTEAFF.

The CDR3 reads CASSGGGRESYEQYF. The CDR3 region has the DNA TGTGCCAGCAGTGGGGGGGGCAGGGAAAGCTACGAGCAGTACTTC. This chain joins TRBV2 and TRBJ2-7, with TRBD2 as a possible D gene (7 bases). Germline CDR1 reads SNHLY; CDR2 reads FYNNEI. Trimming took off 4 bases at V and 3 bases at J, with 16 bases between the two ends. The CDR3 totals 15 residues.